A selection of T cell receptor beta chains follows, all from one sample in a study of blood T cell repertoires in COVID-19. Here immunoSEQ multiplex PCR was the method, and the copy in TCRdb shows in-frame clones only, minus some. Here the sample spans about 40,000 clones, roughly 81% being singletons. Sequencing was done on a sample of peripheral blood. The receptors come from a human donor in a cohort sampled during active COVID-19. The conserved cysteine and the conserved F or W are not part of the CDR3 here. Fields, in order: J gene, V gene, CDR3 protein.

J: TRBJ1-1
V: TRBV7-9
CDR3: ASSLQGPEAF

J: TRBJ1-1
V: TRBV10-3
CDR3: AISRGEGAF

J: TRBJ1-6
V: TRBV7-3
CDR3: ASSFTGPDSPLH

J: TRBJ1-1
V: TRBV21-1
CDR3: ASSKAGFQIMNTEAF

J: TRBJ2-3
V: TRBV11-3
CDR3: ASSLGEGTQY

J: TRBJ1-2
V: TRBV3-1/TRBV3-2
CDR3: ASSQGGTGGYGYT

J: TRBJ1-5
V: TRBV27
CDR3: ASSLYGQGVLSNQPQH

J: TRBJ2-7
V: TRBV10-3
CDR3: AVKEGQGAYEQY

J: TRBJ1-4
V: TRBV5-5
CDR3: ASSFFLEVRPEKLF

J: TRBJ1-2
V: TRBV6-1
CDR3: ASSEGGRLDPYGYT

J: TRBJ2-6
V: TRBV11-2
CDR3: ASPAWASGANVLT

J: TRBJ2-7
V: TRBV6-5
CDR3: ASSYELADTYEQY

J: TRBJ1-2
V: TRBV2
CDR3: ASMRGQGFAGYT

J: TRBJ1-3
V: TRBV20-1
CDR3: SASGVGHSSGNTIY

J: TRBJ2-2
V: TRBV11-2
CDR3: ASRVLAGELF

J: TRBJ1-2
V: TRBV5-5
CDR3: ASSLGQDYGYT

J: TRBJ2-2
V: TRBV6-5
CDR3: ASTSGQVSTGELF

J: TRBJ1-2
V: TRBV11-2
CDR3: ASSFARGGYT

J: TRBJ2-1
V: TRBV6-5
CDR3: ASNPVEQF

J: TRBJ2-3
V: TRBV12-5
CDR3: ASAPGLAGGIRY

J: TRBJ2-7
V: TRBV5-6
CDR3: ASSLGQFDEQY

J: TRBJ2-7
V: TRBV3-1/TRBV3-2
CDR3: ASSRSLGTRDYEQY

J: TRBJ1-4
V: TRBV12-3/TRBV12-4
CDR3: ASSLGGEKLF

J: TRBJ2-3
V: TRBV11-2
CDR3: ASSLRADPQDTQY

J: TRBJ2-5
V: TRBV5-1
CDR3: ASSIGLAQETQY

J: TRBJ2-2
V: TRBV4-1
CDR3: ASSQSRGRGELF

J: TRBJ1-4
V: TRBV6-5
CDR3: ASRPAGGAYEKLF

J: TRBJ2-3
V: TRBV19
CDR3: ASRLREFGQGRTDTQY

J: TRBJ2-5
V: TRBV5-1
CDR3: ASSVDRVAETQY

J: TRBJ1-5
V: TRBV3-1/TRBV3-2
CDR3: ASSQAGTVGNQPQH

J: TRBJ2-7
V: TRBV4-1
CDR3: ASSQQGTYEQY

J: TRBJ1-1
V: TRBV29-1
CDR3: STRDRANTEAF

J: TRBJ1-1
V: TRBV5-8
CDR3: ASSFGDRVVEAF

J: TRBJ1-4
V: TRBV7-6
CDR3: ASSWTGRANEKLF

J: TRBJ2-5
V: TRBV5-4
CDR3: ASSWAAGVGETQY

J: TRBJ2-3
V: TRBV18
CDR3: ASSISLGTDTQY

J: TRBJ1-5
V: TRBV3-1/TRBV3-2
CDR3: ASSLGQTSNQPQH

J: TRBJ1-2
V: TRBV5-1
CDR3: ASSSDRGEDGYT

J: TRBJ2-5
V: TRBV4-2
CDR3: ASSQDSSQETQY

J: TRBJ1-5
V: TRBV10-3
CDR3: AISEFGQTNQPQH

J: TRBJ1-5
V: TRBV27
CDR3: ASSLSANGARFPQH

J: TRBJ2-1
V: TRBV18
CDR3: ASSPPGQGYNEQF

J: TRBJ1-6
V: TRBV6-2/TRBV6-3
CDR3: ASSFSAGGISPLH

J: TRBJ1-5
V: TRBV7-9
CDR3: ASSPRGAQPQH

J: TRBJ2-7
V: TRBV3-1/TRBV3-2
CDR3: ASSHSPGSYEQY

J: TRBJ2-1
V: TRBV7-8
CDR3: ASSLVLAGGVNEQF

J: TRBJ2-7
V: TRBV6-5
CDR3: ASSSTGGAYEQY

J: TRBJ2-5
V: TRBV5-4
CDR3: ASSSDSGPGETQY

J: TRBJ2-7
V: TRBV5-4
CDR3: ASSSRTGAHEQY

J: TRBJ2-5
V: TRBV4-2
CDR3: ASSTRRPLGVETQY

J: TRBJ1-5
V: TRBV6-6
CDR3: ASSGTGASNQPQH